The clone carrying this TCR beta chain was seen more than once but under ten times. The data stem from a study of graft-versus-host responses after intestinal transplantation. Background on the study: Multivisceral, liver-intestinal, or isolated intestinal transplants were received by the recipients. All recipients got anti-thymocyte globulin induction, then tacrolimus and steroids for approximately 3 years.

Assay: immunoSEQ multiplex PCR; the TCRdb copy retains only in-frame clones and omits some. This table has 7,000 to 9,500 clones, 27% appearing once. V gave up 5 bases and J gave up 0 bases, with 17 bases separating them. The CDR3 is 16 amino acids. The germline V gene has CDR1 SEHNR and CDR2 FQNEAQ (reference sequence). Each mixed lymphocyte reaction held some 200,000 CFSE-labeled responders and some 200,000 irradiated violet-dye-labeled stimulators. The sequence came from a human patient who was an organ donor for intestinal transplantation. The chain is built from TRBV7-9 and TRBJ2-7; D not resolved. This specimen consisted of alloreactive CD8+ T cells from a mixed lymphocyte reaction culture, obtained before transplantation. Indicated subset: CFSE-low proliferating T cells sorted from approximately 6-day pre-transplant mixed lymphocyte reaction (GvH or HvG direction). The CDR3 loop is CASSTPLYENSYEQYF. CDR3 DNA sequence: TGTGCCAGCAGCACACCTTTATACGAAAACTCCTACGAGCAGTACTTC.